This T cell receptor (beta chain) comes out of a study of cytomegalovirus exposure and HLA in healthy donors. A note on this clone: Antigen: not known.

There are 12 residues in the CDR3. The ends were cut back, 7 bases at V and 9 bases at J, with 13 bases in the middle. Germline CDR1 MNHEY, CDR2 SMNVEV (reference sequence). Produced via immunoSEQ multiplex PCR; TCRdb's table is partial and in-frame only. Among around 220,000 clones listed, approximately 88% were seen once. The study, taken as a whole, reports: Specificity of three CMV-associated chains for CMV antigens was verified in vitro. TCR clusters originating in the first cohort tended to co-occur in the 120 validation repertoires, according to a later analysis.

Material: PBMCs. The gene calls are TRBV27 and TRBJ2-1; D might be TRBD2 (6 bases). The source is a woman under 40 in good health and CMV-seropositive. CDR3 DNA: TGTGCCAGCAAACGGGGGATCAGTGAGCAGTTCTTC. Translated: CASKRGISEQFF.